The source of this TCR beta chain is a study of vaccination and CD4 T cells after COVID-19. Looking at the study overall: Overlapping peptides covering the spike proteins of SARS-CoV-2, HCoV-NL63, HCoV-OC43 and HCoV-229E were added to stimulate cells.

Cultured CD4+ T-cell DNA underwent Oncomine TCR Beta short-read sequencing. A single record per CDR3 protein comes from TCRdb applying MiXCR to the PCR reads. The sample contains 6,500 to 8,500 distinct CDR3 sequences, 60% to 65% of which appear only once. V was pared by 2 bases and J by 0 bases, with 7 bases between. Germline V gene sequence: CDR1 MNHEY, CDR2 SVGAGI. This CDR3 region has 14 residues. A note on this clonotype: Its antigen is unknown.

The treatment was: roughly 11-day PBMC culture with coronavirus spike peptide pools or control peptides (ViraFEST assay). T cells were expanded with peptide pools, and expanded clonotypes were identified by TCR sequencing. The sequencing input was CD4+ T cells from blood, cultured in vitro. The rearrangement links TRBV6-5 to TRBJ1-1, with a weak D call TRBD1 (5 bases). The clonotype comes from a human donor who had recovered from COVID-19. The CDR3 nucleotides are TGTGCCAGCAGTTACAGGGACCTGAACACTGAAGCTTTCTTT. Amino acids: CASSYRDLNTEAFF.